These 13 T cell receptor beta chains share one sample of origin, sequenced in a study of CD4+ T cells in melanoma. Clones were sequenced by immunoSEQ multiplex PCR, and TCRdb holds only the in-frame ones, with some missing. The sample carries over 9,000 clones, about 72% recorded once. What was sequenced was cells from a culture (not recorded whether cultured in vitro). The receptors shown here come from a human donor with melanoma.

This rearrangement joins TRBV7-2 to TRBJ2-2; TRBD2 aligns across 9 bases. This CDR3 contains 17 residues. Germline V gene data show CDR1 as SGHTA and CDR2 as FQGNSA. J gave up 6 bases and V 5 bases, and 13 bases lay outside the gene matches. This CDR3 is CASSELAGARWAGELFF. DNA of the CDR3: TGTGCCAGCAGCGAATTAGCGGGGGCCCGTTGGGCCGGGGAGCTGTTTTTT.

The gene calls are TRBV4-1 and TRBJ2-1; TRBD2 aligns across 8 bases. This CDR3 has 15 residues. The junction had 8 bases not matched to a gene; V was cut back by 3 bases and J by 7 bases. CDR1 MGHRA and CDR2 YSYEKL come from the germline V gene. CDR3 loop: CASSHPAGAGNEQFF. Here the CDR3 DNA reads TGCGCCAGCAGCCATCCAGCGGGGGCCGGGAATGAGCAGTTCTTC.

To note about this clone: Its ends do not fully match the called genes, so a read error is possible. This chain connects TRBV5-6 to TRBJ1-4, with D perhaps TRBD1 (6 bases). Germline V gene lookup returns CDR1 SGHDT and CDR2 YYEEEE. The CDR3 spans 19 residues. The CDR3: CTSSLYRDIGHATNEKLFF. The CDR3 DNA follows: TGTACCAGCAGCTTATACCGGGACATTGGGCATGCAACTAATGAAAAACTGTTTTTT.

This rearrangement joins TRBV9 to TRBJ2-5; D is unresolved. V dropped 0 bases and J dropped 1 base, with 10 bases sitting between them. The CDR3 length is 15 residues. The germline gives CDR1 SGDLS, CDR2 YYNGEE. The DNA for the CDR3 is TGTGCCAGCAGCGTAGTGGCAGGCTCCCAAGAGACCCAGTACTTC. This translates into CASSVVAGSQETQYF.

V gene TRBV4-2 combines with J gene TRBJ2-2; tentative D call: TRBD2 (6 bases). From germline, CDR1 is LGHNA and CDR2 YNFKEQ. The CDR3 has 15 amino acids. The ends were cut back, 3 bases at V and 6 bases at J, with 14 bases in the middle. The DNA for the CDR3 is TGTGCCAGCAGCCAGGAATTTCGGGAGTCCGGGGAGCTGTTTTTT. Amino acid sequence: CASSQEFRESGELFF.

This clone was counted a single time. The chain combines TRBV7-9 with TRBJ2-2; weak D call: TRBD2 (6 bases). V lost 5 bases and J lost 7, with 17 bases in between. The CDR3 is made up of 15 amino acids. The V gene's germline CDR1 is SEHNR and CDR2 FQNEAQ (reference sequence). The CDR3 protein is CASSPVGGTRGELFF. CDR3 coding DNA: TGTGCCAGCAGCCCGGTGGGGGGAACCCGCGGGGAGCTGTTTTTT.

This clone was detected once. The chain combines TRBV6-1 with TRBJ2-3, with D tentatively TRBD1 (6 bases). Trimming took 6 bases from V and 2 from J, leaving 12 bases between them. The CDR3 is made up of 14 amino acids. Germline V gene lookup returns CDR1 MNHNS and CDR2 SASEGT. The CDR3 spells CASSYTGYTDTQYF. DNA of the CDR3: TGTGCCAGCAGCTACACAGGGTACACAGATACGCAGTATTTT.

In this sample, this clone turned up a few times. The chain carries TRBV5-5 and TRBJ1-5, with 7 nucleotides matching TRBD1. V lost 4 bases, J lost 8 bases, and 12 bases stayed unmatched. This CDR3 contains 15 residues. From germline, CDR1 is SGHKS and CDR2 YYEKEE (reference sequence). The CDR3 region is CASSGGTEGWEPQHF. Written as DNA, the CDR3 is TGTGCCAGCAGCGGCGGGACAGAAGGCTGGGAGCCCCAGCATTTT. The variable domain in full, completed from reference TRBV5-5 and TRBJ1-5, reads DAGVTQSPTHLIKTRGQQVTLRCSPISGHKSVSWYQQVLGQGPQFIFQYYEKEERGRGNFPDRFSARQFPNYSSELNVNALLLGDSALYLCASSGGTEGWEPQHFGDGTRLSIL.

The rearrangement uses TRBV6-6 and TRBJ1-1, with 7 bases fitting TRBD1. V lost 4 bases to trimming and J lost 7 bases; unmatched junction nucleotides: 12. Germline CDR1 and CDR2: MNHNY and SVGAGI (reference sequence). The CDR3 loop spans 15 amino acids. The CDR3 nucleotides read TGTGCCAGCAGTTCCACCGCTGGGACAGTTGTTGAAGCTTTCTTT. It codes for CASSSTAGTVVEAFF.

This clone was recorded a few times. The chain combines TRBV7-2 with TRBJ2-2; a possible D gene is TRBD1 (5 bases). CDR1 SGHTA and CDR2 FQGNSA come from the germline V gene. The CDR3 is made up of 14 amino acids. V lost 10 bases and J 1 base, leaving 13 bases between the germline ends. For the CDR3, the DNA is TGTGCCACCTCGAGGCAGGGGAACACCGGGGAGCTGTTTTTT. Protein product: CATSRQGNTGELFF.

This rearrangement joins TRBV19 to TRBJ2-3; D is tentatively TRBD1 or TRBD2 (5 bases each). The CDR3 sequence is 17 residues long. Germline V lookup: CDR1 LNHDA, CDR2 SQIVND (reference sequence). V lost 7 bases and J 0 bases, leaving 20 bases between the germline ends. CDR3 loop: CASKPPGRYGSTDTQYF. The CDR3 nucleotides are TGTGCCAGTAAACCCCCGGGGCGGTACGGCAGCACAGATACGCAGTATTTT.

The J gene is TRBJ2-2, the V gene TRBV7-2; D remains ambiguous. This CDR3 region has 14 residues. Deletions cut 2 bases from V and 0 bases from J, with 4 bases between. Germline loops: CDR1 SGHTA, CDR2 FQGNSA. CDR3 region: CASSLIPNTGELFF. CDR3 sequence (DNA): TGTGCCAGCAGCTTAATACCGAACACCGGGGAGCTGTTTTTT.

Only a few counts were recorded for this clone. The CDR3 sequence: CASSRQGGTVNEQFF. The DNA of the CDR3 is TGTGCCAGCAGTAGACAGGGAGGGACTGTCAATGAGCAGTTCTTC. The chain recombines TRBV6-1 with TRBJ2-1, with D possibly called TRBD1 or TRBD2 (7 bases each). The CDR3 loop spans 15 amino acids. Trimming cost V 5 bases and J 6 bases, with 17 bases left between them. Germline lookup yields CDR1 MNHNS and CDR2 SASEGT.